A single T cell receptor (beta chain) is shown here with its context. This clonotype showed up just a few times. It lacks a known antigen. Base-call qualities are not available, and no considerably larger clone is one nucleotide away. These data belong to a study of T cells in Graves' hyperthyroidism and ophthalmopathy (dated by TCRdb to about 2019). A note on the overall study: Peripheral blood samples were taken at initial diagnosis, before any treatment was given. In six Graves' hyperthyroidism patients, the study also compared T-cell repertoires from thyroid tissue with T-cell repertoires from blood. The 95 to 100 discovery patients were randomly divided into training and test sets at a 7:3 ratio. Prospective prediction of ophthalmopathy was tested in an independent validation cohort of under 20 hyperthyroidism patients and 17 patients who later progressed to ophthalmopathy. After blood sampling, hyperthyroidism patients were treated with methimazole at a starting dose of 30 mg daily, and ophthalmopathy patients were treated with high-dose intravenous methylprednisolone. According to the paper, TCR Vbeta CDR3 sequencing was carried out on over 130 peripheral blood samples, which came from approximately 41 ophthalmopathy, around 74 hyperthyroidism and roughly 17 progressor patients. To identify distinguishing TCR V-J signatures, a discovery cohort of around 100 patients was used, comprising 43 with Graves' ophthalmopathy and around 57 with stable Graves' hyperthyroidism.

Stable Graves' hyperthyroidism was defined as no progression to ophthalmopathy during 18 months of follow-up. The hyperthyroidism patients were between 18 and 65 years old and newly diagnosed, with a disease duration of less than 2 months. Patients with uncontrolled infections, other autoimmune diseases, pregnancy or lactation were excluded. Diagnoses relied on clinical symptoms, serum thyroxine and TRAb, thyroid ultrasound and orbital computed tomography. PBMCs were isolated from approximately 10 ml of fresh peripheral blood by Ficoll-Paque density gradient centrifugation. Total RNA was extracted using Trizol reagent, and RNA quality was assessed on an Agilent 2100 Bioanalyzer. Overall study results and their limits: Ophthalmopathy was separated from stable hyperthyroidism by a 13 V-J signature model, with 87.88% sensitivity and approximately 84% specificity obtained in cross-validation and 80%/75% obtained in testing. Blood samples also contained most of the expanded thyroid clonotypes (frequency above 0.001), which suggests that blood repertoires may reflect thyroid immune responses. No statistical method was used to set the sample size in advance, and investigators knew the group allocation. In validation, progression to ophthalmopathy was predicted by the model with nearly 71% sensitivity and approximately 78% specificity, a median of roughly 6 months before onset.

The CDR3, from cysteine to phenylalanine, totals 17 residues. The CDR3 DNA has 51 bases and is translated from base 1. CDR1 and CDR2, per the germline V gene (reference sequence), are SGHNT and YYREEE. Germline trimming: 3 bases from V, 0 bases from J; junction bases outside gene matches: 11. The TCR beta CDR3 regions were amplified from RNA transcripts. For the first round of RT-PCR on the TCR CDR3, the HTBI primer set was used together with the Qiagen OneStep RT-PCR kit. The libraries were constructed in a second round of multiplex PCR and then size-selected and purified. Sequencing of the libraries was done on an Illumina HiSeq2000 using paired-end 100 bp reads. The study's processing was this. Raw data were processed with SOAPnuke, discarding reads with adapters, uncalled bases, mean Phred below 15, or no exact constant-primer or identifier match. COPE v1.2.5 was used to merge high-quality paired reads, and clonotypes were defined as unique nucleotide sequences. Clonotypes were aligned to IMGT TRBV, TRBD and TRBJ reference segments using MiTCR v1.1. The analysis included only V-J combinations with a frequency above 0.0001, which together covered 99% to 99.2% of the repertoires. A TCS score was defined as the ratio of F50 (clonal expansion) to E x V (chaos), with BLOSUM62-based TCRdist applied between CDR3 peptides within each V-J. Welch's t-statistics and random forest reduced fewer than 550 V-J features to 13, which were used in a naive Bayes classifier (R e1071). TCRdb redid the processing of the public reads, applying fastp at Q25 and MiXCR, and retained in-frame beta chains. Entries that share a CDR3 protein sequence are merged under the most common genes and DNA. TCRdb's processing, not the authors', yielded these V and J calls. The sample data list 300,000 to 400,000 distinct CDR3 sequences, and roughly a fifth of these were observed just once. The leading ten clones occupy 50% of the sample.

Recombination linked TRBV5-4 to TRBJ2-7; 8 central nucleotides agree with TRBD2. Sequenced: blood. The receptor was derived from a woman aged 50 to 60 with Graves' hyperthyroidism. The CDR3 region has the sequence CASSSRRGSGISYEQYF. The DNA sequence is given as TGTGCCAGCAGCTCGAGACGGGGTAGCGGGATCTCCTACGAGCAGTACTTC.